The present T cell receptor beta chain was sequenced within a study of blood T cell repertoires in COVID-19. Assay used: immunoSEQ multiplex PCR; TCRdb lists only in-frame clones, some missing. The sample contains hundreds of thousands of clones, 85% to 90% of which appear only once. Seattle's cohort entered during active infection and was followed longitudinally. The CDR3 consists of 15 residues. Trimming took 2 bases from V and 4 from J; bases not matched to a gene: 3. Germline assignment: CDR1 SGHTA and CDR2 FQGTGA. The sequence derives from a woman aged 50 to 60 with COVID-19, enrolled during active disease. The sequenced material came from peripheral blood. This chain joins TRBV7-3 and TRBJ2-1; 9 bases agree with TRBD2. This chain's CDR3 is CASSLSSGVYNEQFF. DNA of the CDR3: TGTGCCAGCAGCTTATCTAGCGGGGTTTACAATGAGCAGTTCTTC.